The rows below give T cell receptor beta chains drawn from one sample of a study of cytomegalovirus exposure and HLA in healthy donors. Generated by immunoSEQ multiplex PCR, the TCRdb table keeps only in-frame clones and is missing some. The sample has more than 110,000 clones, about 83% seen once; the top ten hold roughly 1.4%. Input material: PBMCs. These TCRs come from a woman younger than 45 in good health and CMV-seronegative. CDR3s leave out the opening cysteine and the closing phenylalanine or tryptophan. A D gene is named only where the DNA matches it firmly.

>TRBV14|-
ASSPRAPRRGGYT
>TRBV5-5|TRBD1
ASTKQGANEQF
>TRBV2|-
ASRENREVGTEAF
>TRBV6-6|TRBD1
ASSTGQGISEQF
>TRBV7-2|TRBD2
ASSSGTSGGIDTQY
>TRBV7-6|TRBD1
ASSLTGTGSPGELF
>TRBV11-2|-
ASSLDLAGRRKTPQETQY
>TRBV2|-
ASSLESGFEQY
>TRBV5-1|TRBD2
ASSLDRYSGGADTGELF
>TRBV28|-
ASRSTGWGYT
>TRBV11-2|-
ASSPSGNPNSPLH
>TRBV5-1|-
ASSPRGRKETQY
>TRBV7-6|TRBD1
ASSSGDRERAF
>TRBV10-3|TRBD1
AISGPGQGGGGYT
>TRBV10-3|-
AATRGGDTGELF
>TRBV19|-
ASSIQGYTEAF
>TRBV5-1|-
ASSLGGQNYGYT
>TRBV5-1|TRBD1
ASSWSQGQETQY
>TRBV11-2|TRBD1
ASTSDRGMAEAF
>TRBV28|-
ASSLTAGSNQPQH
>TRBV7-7|-
ASSLKTGEKLF
>TRBV19|TRBD1
ASSRDSSYEQY
>TRBV30|TRBD1
AWSSGQRNSPLH
>TRBV4-3|-
ASSPGRPGLLAGNTIY
>TRBV2|TRBD1
ASSVRTGMDEQY
>TRBV18|-
ASSIAGQSSYEQY
>TRBV13|-
ASSYNTPFGTDTQY
>TRBV6-1|TRBD2
ASRRTSGGGDTQY
>TRBV10-3|-
AISDRRYGYT
>TRBV30|TRBD1
AGGGRVNTEAF
>TRBV15|-
ATSRESYSNQPQH
>TRBV2|-
ASSGGPFPNTEAF
>TRBV7-2|TRBD1
ASSARQGEKLF
>TRBV4-2|-
ASSQDLVRGGGPNSPLH
>TRBV5-6|TRBD1
ASSDQGAATDTQY
>TRBV15|TRBD1
ATTPERTGMGEQY
>TRBV28|TRBD1
ASSNAPGQGNQPQH
>TRBV18|-
ASSPGQNYGYT
>TRBV7-6|-
ASSERTVTEAF
>TRBV28|TRBD1
ASTIGTGGTNGYT
>TRBV2|-
ASHRDSYEQY
>TRBV19|-
ASSPDSSSYNEQF
>TRBV29-1|-
SASRGSEAF
>TRBV25-1|-
ASTPAWGGGNTEAF
>TRBV18|-
ASSPDGQDQPQH
>TRBV27|-
ASSLRVKSANTEAF
>TRBV12-5|TRBD1
ASGLGPKDRVYYNEQF
>TRBV28|TRBD1
ASSRQGFMNTEAF
>TRBV2|-
ASSHRVLNQPQH
>TRBV6-5|-
ASSYSGGDYEQY
>TRBV7-3|-
ASSPRDGYGYT
>TRBV6-5|-
ASSPGQPAKNIQY
>TRBV5-5|-
ASSLRWADNSPLH
>TRBV27|-
ASAGGTFREHTEAF